This TCR beta chain is drawn from a study of blood T cells in healthy people across ages. V was pared by 5 bases and J by 5 bases, with 11 bases between. Germline V gene sequence: CDR1 SGHVS, CDR2 FNYEAQ. There are 13 residues in the CDR3. Combining a sample-barcoded 5' primer with a J-beta primer mix, a second PCR ran for about 7 to 11 cycles. Every molecule of cDNA carried a tag from a template-switch adaptor with 12 random nucleotides. TCRdb fed the 5' RACE reads into MiXCR, producing one record per CDR3 protein. This sample has 800,000 or so distinct CDR3 sequences, with about 42% found just once.

Specimen: blood. The J gene is TRBJ2-3, the V gene TRBV7-6, with D unresolved. This clonotype was sampled from a man older than 75 in good health. DNA for the CDR3: TGTGCCAGCAGCCTACTTAGAATAGATACGCAGTATTTT. Translation: CASSLLRIDTQYF.